This is a list of T cell receptor beta chains from one sample in a study of blood T cell repertoires in COVID-19. Here immunoSEQ multiplex PCR was the method, and the copy in TCRdb shows in-frame clones only, minus some. The sample consists of some 190,000 clones, 80% of them appearing once. Input material: PBMCs or T cells enriched from blood (not recorded which). These receptors all come from a man in his sixties who had been exposed to COVID-19. The CDR3 runs from the conserved cysteine through the conserved F or W. D genes are given only for firm matches. Clone size is shown for a subset of rows, as once, few, many or a class of expanded clone.

TRBJ2-3	once	.	TRBV7-2	CASSLARQVTDTQYF	TGTGCCAGCAGCTTAGCCAGACAGGTCACAGATACGCAGTATTTT
TRBJ1-3	.	.	TRBV5-1	CASSLELFAGNTIYF	TGCGCCAGCAGCTTGGAACTATTTGCGGGAAACACCATATATTTT
TRBJ1-3	.	.	TRBV27	CASSFAGNGNTIYF	TGTGCCAGCAGTTTTGCGGGGAACGGAAACACCATATATTTT
TRBJ1-5	.	.	TRBV27	CASSSRPNQPQHF	TGTGCCAGCAGTTCCAGGCCTAATCAGCCCCAGCATTTT
TRBJ2-7	.	.	TRBV20-1	CSAPTADEQYF	TGCAGTGCACCGACAGCTGACGAGCAGTACTTC
TRBJ1-5	.	.	TRBV4-1	CASSPQYSNQPQHF	TGCGCCAGCAGTCCCCAGTATAGCAATCAGCCCCAGCATTTT
TRBJ2-5	.	.	TRBV14	CASSQILAPQETQYF	TGTGCCAGCAGCCAAATATTAGCGCCCCAAGAGACCCAGTACTTC
TRBJ1-2	.	.	TRBV29-1	CSVTQGRNYGYTF	TGCAGCGTCACCCAGGGGCGGAACTATGGCTACACCTTC
TRBJ1-2	medium-sized	.	TRBV27	CASSLLAGINYGYTF	TGTGCCAGCAGTTTATTAGCAGGGATCAACTATGGCTACACCTTC
TRBJ2-1	.	TRBD2	TRBV7-3	CASSPGTSVGNEQFF	TGTGCCAGCAGCCCCGGGACTAGCGTAGGCAATGAGCAGTTCTTC
TRBJ2-7	.	TRBD1	TRBV7-9	CASSDITTGTVSYEQYF	TGTGCCAGCAGCGATATAACTACCGGGACAGTCTCCTACGAGCAGTACTTC
TRBJ1-3	.	.	TRBV3-1/TRBV3-2	CASSQDRGNTIYF	TGTGCCAGCAGCCAAGACAGAGGAAACACCATATATTTT
TRBJ2-4	.	TRBD2	TRBV27	CASSFRAGVTKNIQYF	TGTGCCAGCAGTTTTAGGGCGGGGGTGACCAAAAACATTCAGTACTTC
TRBJ2-1	.	.	TRBV7-2	CASSSRGGRRQFF	TGTGCCAGCAGCTCGAGGGGGGGTCGCCGGCAGTTCTTC
TRBJ2-2	.	TRBD2	TRBV11-2	CASSRTSGRASSGELFF	TGTGCCAGCAGCCGGACTAGCGGGAGGGCCTCGAGCGGGGAGCTGTTTTTT